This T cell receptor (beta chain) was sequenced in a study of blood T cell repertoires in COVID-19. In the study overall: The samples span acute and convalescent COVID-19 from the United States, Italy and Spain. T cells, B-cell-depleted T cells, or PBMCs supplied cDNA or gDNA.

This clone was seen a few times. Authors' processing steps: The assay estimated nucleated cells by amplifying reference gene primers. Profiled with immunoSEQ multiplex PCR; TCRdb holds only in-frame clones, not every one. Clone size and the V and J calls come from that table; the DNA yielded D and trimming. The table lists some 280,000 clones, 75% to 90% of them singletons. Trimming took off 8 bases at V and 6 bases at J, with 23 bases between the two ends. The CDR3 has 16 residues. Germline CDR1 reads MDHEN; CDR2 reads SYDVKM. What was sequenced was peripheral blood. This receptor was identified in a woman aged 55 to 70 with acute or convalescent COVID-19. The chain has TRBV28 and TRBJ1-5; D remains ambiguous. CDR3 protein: CASALSGRLRGQPQHF. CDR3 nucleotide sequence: TGTGCCAGCGCCCTTTCAGGCAGGCTACGTGGTCAGCCCCAGCATTTT. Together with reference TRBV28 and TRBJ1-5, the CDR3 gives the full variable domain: DVKVTQSSRYLVKRTGEKVFLECVQDMDHENMFWYRQDPGLGLRLIYFSYDVKMKEKGDIPEGYSVSREKKERFSLILESASTNQTSMYLCASALSGRLRGQPQHFGDGTRLSIL.